The 26 T cell receptor beta chains given below trace back to one sample, sequenced in a study of shared clonotypes between healthy human individuals. The repertoire was sequenced with immunoSEQ multiplex PCR; TCRdb's copy has only in-frame clones and lacks some. This sample has 1.6 million or so clones, with approximately 98.5% found just once. The sequencing sample was made of naive CD4+ T cells sorted from blood. Stated subset: CD45RA+ positively selected. These TCRs come from a man aged 25 to 40 in good health.

V usage is TRBV6-1 and J usage is TRBJ1-2; TRBD1 might be the D (6 bases). The V gene lost 0 bases and the J gene lost 2 bases, with 13 bases spanning the gap. Germline-derived CDR1 and CDR2 are MNHNS and SASEGT. This CDR3 has 16 residues. The CDR3 coding sequence is TGTGCCAGCAGTGAAGCGTCGGGGGGGCGCAACTATGGCTACACCTTC. It encodes CASSEASGGRNYGYTF.

The V gene is TRBV18, the J gene TRBJ2-1; D is uncertain. CDR3 length: 16 amino acids. Trimming pared 2 bases from V and 5 bases from J, leaving 16 bases between. Germline values: CDR1 KGHSH, CDR2 LQKENI. The CDR3 nucleotides read TGTGCCAGCTCACCAGGATTGCCAGCAGGAGACAATGAGCAGTTCTTC. It codes for CASSPGLPAGDNEQFF.

The chain is built from TRBV7-8 and TRBJ1-5; 9 bases fit TRBD1. Germline V gene lookup returns CDR1 SGHVS and CDR2 FQNEAQ. The CDR3 spans 19 residues. The V segment lost 3 bases and the J segment 6 bases; nucleotides outside the gene matches: 18. CDR3 nucleotide sequence: TGTGCCAGCAGCTTTTCAGACATCCGGGACAGGGTCATCCTTCAGCCCCAGCATTTT. Its translation is CASSFSDIRDRVILQPQHF.

This sequence joins TRBV19 and TRBJ2-1; possibly TRBD1 for D (6 bases). This CDR3 is 15 amino acids long. From germline, CDR1 is LNHDA and CDR2 SQIVND (reference sequence). Trimming took off 7 bases at V and 5 bases at J, with 18 bases between the two ends. This chain's CDR3 is CASKTNRVLNNEQFF. In DNA, the CDR3 is TGTGCCAGTAAGACTAACAGGGTATTAAACAATGAGCAGTTCTTC.

The rearrangement uses TRBV4-3 and TRBJ2-7; possible D gene TRBD1, 5 bases. The CDR3 contains 16 residues. The V gene's germline CDR1 is LGHNA and CDR2 YSLEER. The V end lost 2 bases, the J end lost 0 bases, and 14 bases lay between the germline ends. CDR3 bases: TGCGCCAGCAGCCAATCCCATGACAGCCACTCCTACGAGCAGTACTTC. Translation: CASSQSHDSHSYEQYF.

CDR3 residues: CASSRDQAYNEQFF. In nucleotides, the CDR3 is TGTGCCAGCAGCCGGGACCAAGCCTACAATGAGCAGTTCTTC. This sequence joins TRBV6-1 and TRBJ2-1; D is possibly TRBD1 or TRBD2 (5 bases each). CDR1 is MNHNS and CDR2 is SASEGT in the germline V gene. The CDR3 consists of 14 residues. Deletions cut 6 bases from V and 2 bases from J, with 11 bases between.

The chain links TRBV30 to TRBJ2-3; D is possibly TRBD2 (6 bases). Germline CDR1 reads GTSNPN; CDR2 reads SVGIG (reference sequence). V lost 3 bases and J lost 2, with 12 bases in between. This CDR3 comprises 14 residues. As DNA, the CDR3 is TGTGCCTGGAGGGTTGGGACTTTCACAGATACGCAGTATTTT. Its translation: CAWRVGTFTDTQYF.

The V gene is TRBV5-1, the J gene TRBJ2-7; 9 bases are a match to TRBD2. The trim removed 6 bases at V and 5 bases at J, leaving 12 bases unmatched. CDR1 is SGHRS and CDR2 is YFSETQ in the germline V gene. The CDR3 spans 15 residues. DNA of the CDR3: TGCGCCAGCAACGGAGGCGGGACTAGCTACCACGAGCAGTACTTC. Translation gives CASNGGGTSYHEQYF.

The chain employs TRBV6-6 and TRBJ1-4, with 8 bases matching TRBD1. CDR1 and CDR2 (germline): MNHNY, SVGAGI (reference sequence). This CDR3 spans 16 amino acids. The V and J ends lost 5 bases and 0 bases, in that order; junction bases with no gene match: 5. The CDR3: CASSKRQGTTNEKLFF. CDR3 DNA: TGTGCCAGCAGTAAACGACAGGGGACAACTAATGAAAAACTGTTTTTT.

This clone showed up just once. The chain uses TRBV6-6 and TRBJ1-5, with TRBD1 matching over 11 bases. The CDR3 spans 15 residues. Germline trimming cut 5 bases from V and 3 bases from J; bases unmatched to any gene: 3. CDR1 and CDR2 from the germline V gene are MNHNY and SVGAGI (reference sequence). The chain's CDR3 is CASSRDRGTNQPQHF. The CDR3 DNA is TGTGCCAGCAGTCGGGACAGGGGGACCAATCAGCCCCAGCATTTT.

Concerning this clone itself: The same CDR3 is also encoded by other DNA sequences in this sample. This chain joins TRBV5-1 and TRBJ1-2; D remains ambiguous. The CDR3 contains 12 residues. Trimming left V 4 bases short and J 4 bases short, with 8 bases between. CDR1 is SGHRS, CDR2 YFSETQ, per germline. The CDR3 DNA follows: TGCGCCAGCAGCCCTGAGAGCTATGGCTACACCTTC. Translation gives CASSPESYGYTF. The full variable domain, rest sourced from reference TRBV5-1 and TRBJ1-2, is KAGVTQTPRYLIKTRGQQVTLSCSPISGHRSVSWYQQTPGQGLQFLFEYFSETQRNKGNFPGRFSGRQFSNSRSEMNVSTLELGDSALYLCASSPESYGYTFGSGTRLTVV.

The V gene is TRBV19, the J gene TRBJ1-5; possible D gene TRBD1, 5 bases. Looked up from germline, CDR1 is LNHDA and CDR2 is SQIVND (reference sequence). Trimming took off 3 bases at V and 0 bases at J, with 9 bases between the two ends. The CDR3 extends over 15 amino acids. The CDR3 region is CASSIGAPSNQPQHF. The CDR3 bases are TGTGCCAGTAGTATCGGGGCCCCTAGCAATCAGCCCCAGCATTTT.

This clone was observed once. The rearrangement uses TRBV2 and TRBJ2-1, with unresolved D. Germline V gives CDR1 SNHLY, CDR2 FYNNEI. This CDR3 spans 13 amino acids. Trimming stripped 6 bases from V and 9 bases from J, with 15 bases between. CDR3 residues: CASSLEDGSEQFF. In DNA, the CDR3 is TGTGCCAGCAGCCTAGAAGATGGTAGTGAGCAGTTCTTC.

CDR3 loop: CASSNHQSGYTF. In DNA form, the CDR3 reads TGTGCCAGCAGTAATCACCAAAGCGGCTACACCTTC. The chain uses TRBV6-5 and TRBJ1-2; no clear D. The CDR3 is 12 residues long. Germline CDR1 reads MNHEY; CDR2 reads SVGAGI. Trimming shortened V by 5 bases and J by 8 bases, and 12 bases separated the two germline ends.

The chain has TRBV30 and TRBJ1-4; D not resolved. This CDR3 is 11 amino acids long. V shed 7 bases and J shed 8 bases, with 11 bases lying between them. CDR1 GTSNPN and CDR2 SVGIG come from the germline V gene (reference sequence). The chain's CDR3 is CASAIREKLFF. CDR3 DNA: TGTGCCTCGGCGATTCGGGAAAAACTGTTTTTT.

The gene calls are TRBV11-2 and TRBJ2-3, with 11 nucleotides matching TRBD2. Germline V gene data show CDR1 as SGHAT and CDR2 as FQNNGV. The junction had 12 bases not matched to a gene; V was cut back by 7 bases and J by 3 bases. CDR3 length: 17 residues. The CDR3 DNA is TGTGCCAGCAATTTGGCACCCGTAGCGGGAGGGACAGATACGCAGTATTTT. As protein: CASNLAPVAGGTDTQYF.

The chain is built from TRBV28 and TRBJ1-2; D ambiguous. The germline gives CDR1 MDHEN, CDR2 SYDVKM. Deletions cut 2 bases from V and 7 bases from J, with 14 bases between. This CDR3 is 14 amino acids long. In nucleotides, the CDR3 is TGTGCCAGCAGTTTACCAATACTAGGAAGTGGCTACACCTTC. Residues: CASSLPILGSGYTF.

The rearrangement links TRBV11-2 to TRBJ2-7; 7 bases are a match to TRBD1. Unmatched junction bases numbered 11, after V lost 1 base and J lost 2 bases. This CDR3 comprises 17 residues. Germline CDR1 and CDR2: SGHAT and FQNNGV. CDR3 sequence (DNA): TGTGCCAGCAGCTTAGGAGTATTGACAGGGAGAGCCTACGAGCAGTACTTC. It specifies CASSLGVLTGRAYEQYF. Variable domain in full (rest from reference TRBV11-2 and TRBJ2-7): EAGVAQSPRYKIIEKRQSVAFWCNPISGHATLYWYQQILGQGPKLLIQFQNNGVVDDSQLPKDRFSAERLKGVDSTLKIQPAKLEDSAVYLCASSLGVLTGRAYEQYFGPGTRLTVT.

This rearrangement joins TRBV7-9 to TRBJ2-1; 7 nucleotides agree with TRBD1. The CDR3 runs 14 residues. V was clipped by 1 base and J by 7 bases; unmatched bases: 4. Germline CDR1 SEHNR, CDR2 FQNEAQ (reference sequence). The CDR3 sequence is CASSLGRGQNEQFF. The CDR3 DNA reads as TGTGCCAGCAGCTTAGGACGGGGACAGAATGAGCAGTTCTTC.

The genes are TRBV29-1 and TRBJ2-7, with 8 bases lining up with TRBD2. The V gene end was trimmed by 6 bases and the J gene end by 2 bases; junction bases not matched to a gene: 3. There are 12 residues in the CDR3. Per germline, CDR1 SQVTM and CDR2 ANQGSEA. CDR3 in amino acids: CSVAGATYEQYF. The CDR3 DNA follows: TGCAGCGTAGCGGGAGCGACCTACGAGCAGTACTTC.

The rearrangement joins TRBV7-2 to TRBJ2-7; maybe TRBD1 (6 bases). Germline-derived CDR1 and CDR2 are SGHTA and FQGNSA. The V gene lost 3 bases and the J gene lost 1 base, with 13 bases spanning the gap. The length of the CDR3 is 15 residues. The CDR3: CASSLNTGRSYEQYF. The DNA for the CDR3 is TGTGCCAGCAGCTTGAACACAGGGCGTTCCTACGAGCAGTACTTC.

The rearrangement uses TRBV6-5 and TRBJ2-7; 7 bases fit TRBD1. The CDR3 is 15 residues long. Per the germline V gene, CDR1 is MNHEY and CDR2 is SVGAGI. With 2 bases clipped from V and 6 bases from J, the junction kept 10 bases outside the gene matches. The CDR3 loop reads CASSYLGGSLGEQYF. The CDR3 DNA reads TGTGCCAGCAGTTACCTAGGGGGCTCTCTGGGCGAGCAGTACTTC.

This sequence joins TRBV19 and TRBJ2-1; the match to TRBD2 covers 7 bases. V gave up 3 bases and J gave up 3 bases; unmatched junction bases: 5. CDR1 is LNHDA, CDR2 SQIVND, per germline (reference sequence). The CDR3 length is 15 residues. The DNA for the CDR3 is TGTGCCAGTAGTATTTGGTCGGGAGGCTACAATGAGCAGTTCTTC. Its translation is CASSIWSGGYNEQFF.

The chain joins TRBV11-2 to TRBJ2-2; D is ambiguous. Germline lookup yields CDR1 SGHAT and CDR2 FQNNGV. V was shortened by 2 bases and J by 6 bases, with 7 bases between the two germline ends. This CDR3 contains 13 residues. The CDR3 is CASSLRLAGELFF. CDR3 in DNA: TGTGCCAGCAGCTTACGACTGGCCGGGGAGCTGTTTTTT.

The chain carries TRBV6-1 and TRBJ1-1; 8 bases fit TRBD1. The CDR3 spans 15 residues. V dropped 5 bases and J dropped 3; count of bases not matched to a gene: 8. Germline CDR1 reads MNHNS; CDR2 reads SASEGT. The CDR3 reads CASSFLLQGDTEAFF. DNA for the CDR3: TGTGCCAGCAGTTTCCTGTTACAGGGGGACACTGAAGCTTTCTTT.

The J gene is TRBJ2-3, the V gene TRBV11-2; D gene uncertain. Trimming removed 5 bases at V and 2 bases at J, with 11 bases between. Germline CDR1 reads SGHAT; CDR2 reads FQNNGV. There are 14 residues in the CDR3. CDR3 amino acids: CASSRARITDTQYF. The CDR3 bases are TGTGCCAGCAGCAGAGCCAGAATCACAGATACGCAGTATTTT.